Below, one T cell receptor (beta chain) is given with its context. Its specificity is not known. The data are from a study of cytomegalovirus exposure and HLA in healthy donors. The PCR employed 60 Vbeta primers together with 13 Jbeta primers. Generated by immunoSEQ multiplex PCR, the TCRdb table keeps only in-frame clones and is missing some. The sample includes some 110,000 clones. The germline V gene encodes CDR1 SGHDT and CDR2 YYEEEE. This CDR3 is built from 16 residues. V was pared by 6 bases and J by 7 bases, with 20 bases between. Study-wide findings and caveats: 150 or so TCR beta chains were listed as cytomegalovirus-associated.

J is TRBJ1-6 and V is TRBV5-6, with a tentative D call TRBD1 (6 bases). The TCR comes from a man younger than 35 in good health and CMV-seronegative. Specimen: PBMCs. This chain's CDR3 is CASTQQGLSDNSPLHF. The DNA for the CDR3 is TGTGCCAGCACGCAACAGGGCTTGTCTGACAATTCACCCCTCCACTTT.